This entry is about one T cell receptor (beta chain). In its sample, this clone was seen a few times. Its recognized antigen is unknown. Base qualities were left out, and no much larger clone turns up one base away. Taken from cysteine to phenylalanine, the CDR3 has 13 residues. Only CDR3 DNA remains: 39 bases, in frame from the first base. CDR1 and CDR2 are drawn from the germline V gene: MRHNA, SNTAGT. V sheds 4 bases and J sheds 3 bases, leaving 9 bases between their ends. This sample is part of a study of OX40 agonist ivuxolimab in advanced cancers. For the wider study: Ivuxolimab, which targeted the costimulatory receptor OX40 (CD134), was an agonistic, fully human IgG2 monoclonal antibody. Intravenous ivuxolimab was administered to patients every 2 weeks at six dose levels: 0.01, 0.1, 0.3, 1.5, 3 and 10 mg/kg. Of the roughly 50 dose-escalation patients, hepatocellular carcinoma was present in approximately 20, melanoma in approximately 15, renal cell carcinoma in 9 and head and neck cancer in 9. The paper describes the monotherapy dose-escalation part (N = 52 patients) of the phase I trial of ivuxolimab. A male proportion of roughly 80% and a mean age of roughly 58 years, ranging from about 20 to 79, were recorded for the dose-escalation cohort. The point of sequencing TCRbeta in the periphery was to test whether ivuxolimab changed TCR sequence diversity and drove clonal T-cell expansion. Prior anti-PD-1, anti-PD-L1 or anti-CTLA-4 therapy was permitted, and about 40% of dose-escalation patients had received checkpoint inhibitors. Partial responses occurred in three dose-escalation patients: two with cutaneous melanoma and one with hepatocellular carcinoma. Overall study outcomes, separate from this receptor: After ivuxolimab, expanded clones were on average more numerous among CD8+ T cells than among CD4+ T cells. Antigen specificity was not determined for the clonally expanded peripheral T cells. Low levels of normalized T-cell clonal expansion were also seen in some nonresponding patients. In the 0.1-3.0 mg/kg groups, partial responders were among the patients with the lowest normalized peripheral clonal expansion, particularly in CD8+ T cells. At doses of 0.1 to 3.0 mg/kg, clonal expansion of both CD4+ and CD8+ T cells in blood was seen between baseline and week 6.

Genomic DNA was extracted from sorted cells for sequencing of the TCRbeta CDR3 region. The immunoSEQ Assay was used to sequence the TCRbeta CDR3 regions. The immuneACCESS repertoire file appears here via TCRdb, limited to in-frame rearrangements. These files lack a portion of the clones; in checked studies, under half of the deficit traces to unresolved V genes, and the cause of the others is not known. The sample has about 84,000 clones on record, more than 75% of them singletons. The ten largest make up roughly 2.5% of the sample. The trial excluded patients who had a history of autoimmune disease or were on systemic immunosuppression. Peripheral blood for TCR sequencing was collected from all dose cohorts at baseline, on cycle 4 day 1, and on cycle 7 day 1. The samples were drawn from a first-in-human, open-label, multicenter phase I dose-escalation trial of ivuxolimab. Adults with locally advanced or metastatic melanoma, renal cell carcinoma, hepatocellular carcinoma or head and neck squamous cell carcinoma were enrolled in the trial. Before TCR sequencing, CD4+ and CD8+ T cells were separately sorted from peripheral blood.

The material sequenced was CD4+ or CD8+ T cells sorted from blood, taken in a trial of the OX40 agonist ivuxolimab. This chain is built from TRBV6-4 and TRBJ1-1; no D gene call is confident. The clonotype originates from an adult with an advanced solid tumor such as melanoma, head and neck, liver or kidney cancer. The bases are TGTGCCAGCAGTGTAGAGATTCACACTGAAGCTTTCTTT. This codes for CASSVEIHTEAFF.